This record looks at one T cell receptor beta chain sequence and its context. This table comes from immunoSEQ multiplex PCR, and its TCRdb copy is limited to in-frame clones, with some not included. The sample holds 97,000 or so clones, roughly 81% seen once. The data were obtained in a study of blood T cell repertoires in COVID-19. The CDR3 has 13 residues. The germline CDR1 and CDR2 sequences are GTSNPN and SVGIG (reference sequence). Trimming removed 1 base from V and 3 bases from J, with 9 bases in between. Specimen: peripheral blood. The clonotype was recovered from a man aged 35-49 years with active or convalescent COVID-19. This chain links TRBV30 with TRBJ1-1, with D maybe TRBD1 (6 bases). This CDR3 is CAWSGQGYTEAFF. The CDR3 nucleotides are TGTGCCTGGAGTGGGCAGGGGTACACTGAAGCTTTCTTT. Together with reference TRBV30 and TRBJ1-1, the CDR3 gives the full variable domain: SQTIHQWPATLVQPVGSPLSLECTVEGTSNPNLYWYRQAAGRGLQLLFYSVGIGQISSEVPQNLSASRPQDRQFILSSKKLLLSDSGFYLCAWSGQGYTEAFFGQGTRLTVV.